The 24 T cell receptor beta chains reported below all come from one sample, sequenced in a study of cytomegalovirus exposure and HLA in healthy donors. The PCR contained 60 Vbeta and 13 Jbeta primers. Clones were read by immunoSEQ multiplex PCR, and TCRdb kept only the in-frame ones, dropping some. The sample carries around 140,000 clones, about four fifths recorded once. Material for sequencing was PBMCs. Every receptor here comes from a male donor in good health and CMV-seronegative.

CDR3 sequence reads: CASSPPGSRYNEQFF. The CDR3 bases are TGTGCCAGCAGCCCCCCCGGGTCCCGCTACAATGAGCAGTTCTTC. This chain joins TRBV5-4 and TRBJ2-1; the D is unclear. This CDR3 spans 15 amino acids. Trimming shortened V by 4 bases and J by 3 bases, and 14 bases separated the two germline ends. The germline CDR1 and CDR2 sequences are SGHNT and YYREEE (reference sequence).

The CDR3 DNA is TGCAGCGTTGTGGTTGCCCCGCTAAATTACGAGCAGTACTTC. As protein: CSVVVAPLNYEQYF. The J gene is TRBJ2-7, the V gene TRBV29-1; D is undetermined. The CDR3 runs 14 residues. In germline, CDR1 is SQVTM, CDR2 ANQGSEA. The V gene lost 4 bases and the J gene lost 4 bases, with 17 bases spanning the gap.

The chain recombines TRBV7-9 with TRBJ2-1; tentatively, D is TRBD2 (7 bases). CDR1 and CDR2 from the germline V gene are SEHNR and FQNEAQ (reference sequence). The V and J ends lost 2 bases and 0 bases respectively, with 11 bases between them. CDR3 length: 16 residues. CDR3 amino acids: CASSLSGGPSYNEQFF. For the CDR3, the DNA is TGTGCCAGCAGCTTATCCGGGGGGCCCTCCTACAATGAGCAGTTCTTC.

This chain uses TRBV15 with TRBJ2-6; weak D call: TRBD1 (5 bases). Germline lookup yields CDR1 LNHNV and CDR2 YYDKDF (reference sequence). V shed 3 bases and J shed 2 bases, with 11 bases lying between them. The CDR3 has 16 residues. CDR3: CATSSVGEPGANVLTF. The DNA for the CDR3 is TGTGCCACCAGCAGCGTAGGGGAACCTGGGGCCAACGTCCTGACTTTC.

This chain uses TRBV18 with TRBJ2-7, with D possibly being TRBD2 (5 bases). From germline, CDR1 is KGHSH and CDR2 LQKENI. The germline V and J ends were trimmed by 0 bases and 6 bases, with 12 bases remaining between them. This CDR3 comprises 14 residues. CDR3: CASSPPGLPGEQYF. DNA for the CDR3: TGTGCCAGCTCACCACCAGGACTGCCGGGCGAGCAGTACTTC.

The chain uses TRBV4-3 and TRBJ2-7, with 7 nucleotides matching TRBD1. CDR3 length: 17 residues. CDR1 and CDR2 (germline): LGHNA, YSLEER. J gave up 5 bases and V 0 bases, and 13 bases lay outside the gene matches. This CDR3 reads CASSQEKGTAHQHEQYF. The CDR3 nucleotides read TGCGCCAGCAGCCAAGAGAAGGGGACAGCGCATCAGCACGAGCAGTACTTC.

This clone occurred once. J is TRBJ1-4 and V is TRBV5-1, with no clear D. V was shortened by 4 bases and J by 7 bases, with 14 bases between the two germline ends. Germline CDR1 and CDR2: SGHRS and YFSETQ. This CDR3 comprises 14 residues. The CDR3 region has the DNA TGCGCCAGCAGCCCCCTGGAGGGTAGTGAAAAACTGTTTTTT. Protein: CASSPLEGSEKLFF.

This sequence joins TRBV7-2 and TRBJ2-1, with D perhaps matching TRBD1 (5 bases). This CDR3 region has 12 residues. Germline loops: CDR1 SGHTA, CDR2 FQGNSA. The V and J ends lost 2 bases and 8 bases respectively, with 7 bases between them. Here the CDR3 DNA reads TGTGCCAGCAGCTTATGGGGCGATGAGCAGTTCTTC. Translation gives CASSLWGDEQFF. Full variable domain (rest looked up from reference TRBV7-2 and TRBJ2-1): GAGVSQSPSNKVTEKGKDVELRCDPISGHTALYWYRQSLGQGLEFLIYFQGNSAPDKSGLPSDRFSAERTGGSVSTLTIQRTQQEDSAVYLCASSLWGDEQFFGPGTRLTVL.

This CDR3 reads CASSLGARNTGELFF. The DNA for the CDR3 is TGTGCCAGCAGCTTAGGGGCAAGGAACACCGGGGAGCTGTTTTTT. This chain links TRBV7-2 with TRBJ2-2, with D unclear. Between the trimmed V and J ends, which lost 1 base and 1 base, there was a span of 7 bases. Germline CDR1 and CDR2: SGHTA and FQGNSA. The CDR3 spans 15 residues.

Remarks on this clone: Distinct nucleotide sequences in the sample also encode this CDR3. The rearrangement links TRBV11-2 to TRBJ2-7; 8 nucleotides line up with TRBD1. The germline V gene has CDR1 SGHAT and CDR2 FQNNGV. This CDR3 comprises 13 residues. Trimming cost V 3 bases and J 3 bases; bases outside gene matches: 1. The CDR3: CASSFDRGYEQYF. CDR3 DNA sequence: TGTGCCAGCAGCTTTGACAGGGGCTACGAGCAGTACTTC.

The V and J genes are TRBV9 and TRBJ2-3, with 15 bases fitting TRBD2. Germline V CDR1 and CDR2: SGDLS, YYNGEE. This CDR3 is 17 amino acids long. V lost 2 bases, J lost 3 bases, and 4 bases stayed unmatched. The CDR3 DNA reads TGTGCCAGCAGCGTCTCCGGGACTAGCGGGGGGACAGATACGCAGTATTTT. Translation: CASSVSGTSGGTDTQYF.

V is TRBV2 and J is TRBJ2-5; 7 nucleotides line up with TRBD2. V was pared by 6 bases and J by 1 base, with 8 bases of the junction left unmatched. The germline CDR1 and CDR2 sequences are SNHLY and FYNNEI. This CDR3 spans 15 amino acids. The chain's CDR3 is CASRSGTTPQETQYF. Here the CDR3 DNA reads TGTGCCAGCAGGTCCGGGACTACCCCCCAAGAGACCCAGTACTTC.

The genes are TRBV10-3 and TRBJ1-3, with D possibly being TRBD1 (5 bases). CDR1 is ENHRY, CDR2 SYGVKD, per germline. CDR3 length: 19 amino acids. V was clipped by 0 bases and J by 0 bases, with 18 bases between them. DNA for the CDR3: TGTGCCATCAGTGAGTCAGGGACTAACCCCATTCTCTCTGGAAACACCATATATTTT. Residues: CAISESGTNPILSGNTIYF.

This sequence joins TRBV9 and TRBJ2-1, with TRBD1 as a possible D gene (6 bases). Germline CDR1 reads SGDLS; CDR2 reads YYNGEE. The V end lost 0 bases, the J end lost 0 bases, and 10 bases lay between the germline ends. There are 16 residues in the CDR3. In DNA, the CDR3 is TGTGCCAGCAGCGTAGAGACAGGTAACTCCTACAATGAGCAGTTCTTC. It is translated as CASSVETGNSYNEQFF.

The chain uses TRBV10-3 and TRBJ1-6; D gene uncertain. Trimming took off 3 bases at V and 7 bases at J, with 10 bases between the two ends. CDR3 length equals 14 residues. Germline V gene lookup returns CDR1 ENHRY and CDR2 SYGVKD. The CDR3 DNA sequence: TGTGCCATCAGTGAAGGCGGGGTAAATTCACCCCTCCACTTT. It is translated as CAISEGGVNSPLHF.

The rearrangement uses TRBV11-2 and TRBJ2-1, with D tentatively TRBD1 (5 bases). The length of the CDR3 is 15 residues. CDR1 is SGHAT and CDR2 is FQNNGV in the germline V gene. The V and J ends lost 4 bases and 1 base respectively, with 11 bases between them. CDR3 in amino acids: CASSYEAGSYNEQFF. CDR3 DNA: TGTGCCAGCAGCTACGAGGCAGGGTCCTACAATGAGCAGTTCTTC. The complete variable domain, with remaining parts taken from reference TRBV11-2 and TRBJ2-1, reads EAGVAQSPRYKIIEKRQSVAFWCNPISGHATLYWYQQILGQGPKLLIQFQNNGVVDDSQLPKDRFSAERLKGVDSTLKIQPAKLEDSAVYLCASSYEAGSYNEQFFGPGTRLTVL.

Note on this clone: The same CDR3 is also encoded by other DNA sequences in this sample. The V call is TRBV5-1, the J call TRBJ1-3; D remains unclear. The CDR3 covers 15 residues. Germline V CDR1 and CDR2: SGHRS, YFSETQ. With 0 bases removed from V and 0 bases from J, the gap between germline ends came to 7 bases. Here the CDR3 reads CASSLGTISGNTIYF. The CDR3 coding sequence is TGCGCCAGCAGCTTGGGAACAATCTCTGGAAACACCATATATTTT.

J is TRBJ2-2 and V is TRBV11-3; D unresolved. V lost 3 bases and J 5 bases, leaving 7 bases between the germline ends. This CDR3 is 13 amino acids long. Germline V gene sequence: CDR1 SGHNT, CDR2 YENEEA. The CDR3 DNA follows: TGTGCCAGCAGCTTCACACAGACCGGGGAGCTGTTTTTT. This encodes CASSFTQTGELFF.

The chain links TRBV5-1 to TRBJ2-5, with TRBD1 matching over 9 bases. The germline V gene has CDR1 SGHRS and CDR2 YFSETQ. The CDR3 loop spans 16 amino acids. V was clipped by 5 bases and J by 4 bases; unmatched bases: 12. The CDR3 DNA reads TGCGCCAGCAGACGTCGGGGGGACAGGGATGGAGAGACCCAGTACTTC. Translated: CASRRRGDRDGETQYF.

A few counts support this clone. The chain is built from TRBV11-2 and TRBJ2-3; 9 nucleotides align to TRBD2. Per germline, CDR1 SGHAT and CDR2 FQNNGV. The CDR3 runs 15 residues. V was pared by 5 bases and J by 1 base, with 4 bases of the junction left unmatched. DNA for the CDR3: TGTGCCAGCAGCCGCGGGGGGGACCGCACAGATACGCAGTATTTT. This gives the protein CASSRGGDRTDTQYF.

The chain has TRBV6-5 and TRBJ2-1; no clear D gene. The CDR3 contains 15 residues. V dropped 6 bases and J dropped 0 bases, with 12 bases sitting between them. Germline V gene lookup returns CDR1 MNHEY and CDR2 SVGAGI. The chain's CDR3 is CASRPQLSSYNEQFF. CDR3 nucleotides: TGTGCCAGCAGGCCTCAACTTAGCTCCTACAATGAGCAGTTCTTC.

The V gene is TRBV5-1, the J gene TRBJ1-2; D unresolved. This CDR3 spans 15 amino acids. CDR1 is SGHRS and CDR2 is YFSETQ in the germline V gene. V was pared by 2 bases and J by 6 bases, with 17 bases between. The CDR3 DNA follows: TGCGCCAGCAGCTTCGTGATAATGGAGAGGAATGGCTACACCTTC. It translates to CASSFVIMERNGYTF.

V gene TRBV7-8 combines with J gene TRBJ2-4; the D gene is possibly TRBD2 (5 bases). Trimming took 4 bases from V and 8 from J, leaving 15 bases between them. The CDR3 is 14 amino acids. The germline V gene has CDR1 SGHVS and CDR2 FQNEAQ. The DNA for the CDR3 is TGTGCCAGCAGCTCTCAGGACGGAGGCGACATTCAGTACTTC. Translated: CASSSQDGGDIQYF.

The chain has TRBV7-2 and TRBJ1-2; D remains unclear. Germline lookup yields CDR1 SGHTA and CDR2 FQGNSA. V lost 4 bases to trimming and J lost 4 bases, with 19 bases between them. This CDR3 is built from 16 residues. This chain's CDR3 is CASSSRSSGAGYGYTF. Here the CDR3 DNA reads TGTGCCAGCAGCTCCCGCTCATCGGGCGCGGGCTATGGCTACACCTTC.